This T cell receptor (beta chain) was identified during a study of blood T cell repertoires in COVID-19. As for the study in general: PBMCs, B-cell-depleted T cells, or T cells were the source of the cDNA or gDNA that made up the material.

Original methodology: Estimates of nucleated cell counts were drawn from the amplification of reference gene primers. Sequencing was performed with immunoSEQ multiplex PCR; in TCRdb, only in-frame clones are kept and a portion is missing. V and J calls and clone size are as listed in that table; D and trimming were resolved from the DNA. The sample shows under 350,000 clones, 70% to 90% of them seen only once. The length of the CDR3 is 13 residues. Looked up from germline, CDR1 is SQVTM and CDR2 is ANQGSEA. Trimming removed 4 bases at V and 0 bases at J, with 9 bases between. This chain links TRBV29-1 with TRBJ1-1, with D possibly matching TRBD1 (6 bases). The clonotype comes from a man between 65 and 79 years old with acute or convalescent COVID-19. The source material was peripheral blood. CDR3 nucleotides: TGCAGCGTTGCGGGACACTTGAACACTGAAGCTTTCTTT. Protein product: CSVAGHLNTEAFF.